This T cell receptor (beta chain) was retrieved from a study of blood T cell repertoires in COVID-19. Produced via immunoSEQ multiplex PCR; TCRdb's table is partial and in-frame only. Of approximately 150,000 clones in the sample, about 80% were seen once. V lost 3 bases to trimming and J lost 1 base; unmatched junction nucleotides: 4. Germline loops: CDR1 LNHDA, CDR2 SQIVND (reference sequence). The CDR3 spans 16 residues. Sequenced input: peripheral blood. The TCR originated in a human donor in a cohort sampled during active COVID-19. This chain links TRBV19 with TRBJ2-3, with 10 bases aligning to TRBD2. In nucleotides, the CDR3 is TGTGCCAGTAGTATGAGAGGGACTAGCGGCACAGATACGCAGTATTTT. Translated: CASSMRGTSGTDTQYF. Filled out from reference TRBV19 and TRBJ2-3, the complete variable domain reads DGGITQSPKYLFRKEGQNVTLSCEQNLNHDAMYWYRQDPGQGLRLIYYSQIVNDFQKGDIAEGYSVSREKKESFPLTVTSAQKNPTAFYLCASSMRGTSGTDTQYFGPGTRLTVL.